These 21 T cell receptor beta chains came from one sample sequenced in a study of shared clonotypes between healthy human individuals. Naive CD8 cells lacked CD45RO and underwent positive selection for CCR7, leaving out terminally differentiated effector memory CD45RA+ cells. The data were produced by immunoSEQ multiplex PCR, yet TCRdb's version contains in-frame clones alone and is incomplete. Of more than 2 million clones in the sample, around 96% were seen once. Sequencing was done on a sample of naive CD8+ T cells sorted from blood. These TCRs come from a man between 18 and 35 years old in good health.

The chain recombines TRBV7-8 with TRBJ2-3, with 10 positions matching TRBD2. V trimming: 5 bases; J trimming: 4 bases; junction bases outside the gene matches: 9. Looked up from germline, CDR1 is SGHVS and CDR2 is FQNEAQ. This CDR3 comprises 16 residues. The CDR3 DNA follows: TGTGCCAGCAGCCCAAGCCTAGCGGGAGTGGCAGATACGCAGTATTTT. Translated, it gives CASSPSLAGVADTQYF.

This clone came up once. The chain links TRBV14 to TRBJ1-6; D gene ambiguous. Germline V gene sequence: CDR1 SGHDN, CDR2 FVKESK. CDR3 size: 18 residues. V was pared by 2 bases and J by 0 bases, with 14 bases between. CDR3 loop: CASSQNTAWSSYNSPLHF. CDR3 DNA: TGTGCCAGCAGCCAAAACACGGCGTGGAGCTCCTATAATTCACCCCTCCACTTT.

V is TRBV10-1 and J is TRBJ1-1; no reliable D call. CDR1 and CDR2 (germline): WNHNN, SYGVQD (reference sequence). The CDR3 sequence is 14 residues long. V lost 4 bases to trimming and J lost 5 bases, with 14 bases between them. CDR3 DNA sequence: TGCGCCAGCAGTGCGAGCGGGTCGGGAACTGAAGCTTTCTTT. It translates to CASSASGSGTEAFF.

This clone appeared once. The chain joins TRBV30 to TRBJ1-3, with a weak D call TRBD1 (5 bases). The length of the CDR3 is 18 residues. The germline CDR1 and CDR2 sequences are GTSNPN and SVGIG (reference sequence). The V and J ends lost 0 bases and 0 bases respectively, with 18 bases between them. CDR3 amino acids: CAWSVIFLGTDSGNTIYF. CDR3 bases: TGTGCCTGGAGTGTAATTTTTTTGGGGACGGACTCTGGAAACACCATATATTTT.

V and J are TRBV5-4 and TRBJ2-1; D may be TRBD1 (7 bases). This CDR3 contains 16 residues. V lost 0 bases, J lost 8 bases, and 18 bases lay in between. Germline V gene sequence: CDR1 SGHNT, CDR2 YYREEE (reference sequence). The CDR3 here is CASSLAWGDRMDEQFF. In nucleotides, the CDR3 is TGTGCCAGCAGCTTGGCCTGGGGGGACAGAATGGATGAGCAGTTCTTC.

The rearrangement joins TRBV5-6 to TRBJ2-3, with 7 bases fitting TRBD1. The CDR3 extends over 13 amino acids. Germline V gives CDR1 SGHDT, CDR2 YYEEEE. J lost 5 bases, V lost 4 bases, and 4 bases had no gene match. CDR3 region: CASSGRDRDTQYF. The CDR3 DNA sequence: TGTGCCAGCAGCGGCCGGGACAGAGATACGCAGTATTTT. Using reference TRBV5-6 and TRBJ2-3 for the parts outside the CDR3, the full variable domain is DAGVTQSPTHLIKTRGQQVTLRCSPKSGHDTVSWYQQALGQGPQFIFQYYEEEERQRGNFPDRFSGHQFPNYSSELNVNALLLGDSALYLCASSGRDRDTQYFGPGTRLTVL.

This chain uses TRBV4-3 with TRBJ2-2; D not resolved. Per germline, CDR1 LGHNA and CDR2 YSLEER. Trimming cost V 0 bases and J 0 bases, with 14 bases left between them. This CDR3 is 18 amino acids long. The CDR3 DNA reads TGCGCCAGCAGCCAAGATGTGGGCAGTAGCCCGAACACCGGGGAGCTGTTTTTT. Residues: CASSQDVGSSPNTGELFF.

The chain couples TRBV11-2 to TRBJ2-7; D perhaps matches TRBD2 (6 bases). The ends were cut back, 5 bases at V and 3 bases at J, with 11 bases in the middle. CDR1 is SGHAT, CDR2 FQNNGV, per germline. CDR3 length: 13 residues. The CDR3 DNA is TGTGCCAGCAGCCGACTAGAGAGCTACGAGCAGTACTTC. It encodes CASSRLESYEQYF.

V is TRBV2 and J is TRBJ2-1, with 13 positions matching TRBD2. This CDR3 has 14 amino acids. J lost 5 bases, V lost 9 bases, and 4 bases had no gene match. The germline CDR1 and CDR2 sequences are SNHLY and FYNNEI. The CDR3 DNA reads as TGTGCCAGGGGGACTAGCGGGAACCACAATGAGCAGTTCTTC. Residues: CARGTSGNHNEQFF.

This chain connects TRBV7-9 to TRBJ2-1; 8 nucleotides line up with TRBD2. CDR3 length: 15 amino acids. The germline V gene has CDR1 SEHNR and CDR2 FQNEAQ (reference sequence). V was clipped by 4 bases and J by 8 bases; unmatched bases: 10. The DNA of the CDR3 is TGTGCCAGCAGCTCCAGACTAGCGATGAGGGATGAGCAGTTCTTC. Its translation is CASSSRLAMRDEQFF.

The chain recombines TRBV5-4 with TRBJ2-7; TRBD2 matches 11 bases. The CDR3 has 17 residues. V dropped 1 base and J dropped 0; count of bases not matched to a gene: 6. In germline, CDR1 is SGHNT, CDR2 YYREEE (reference sequence). CDR3 DNA sequence: TGTGCCAGCAGCTTGACTAGCGGGAGTGCTAGCTCCTACGAGCAGTACTTC. It yields the protein CASSLTSGSASSYEQYF.

This clone was observed once. The chain joins TRBV7-9 to TRBJ2-1; D not resolved. In germline, CDR1 is SEHNR, CDR2 FQNEAQ (reference sequence). The V end lost 5 bases, the J end lost 2 bases, and 16 bases lay between the germline ends. The CDR3 contains 16 residues. The CDR3 DNA sequence: TGTGCCAGCAGCCCCTCGTATAGCTCAACCTACAATGAGCAGTTCTTC. It yields the protein CASSPSYSSTYNEQFF. The full variable domain, its missing parts supplied by reference TRBV7-9 and TRBJ2-1, is DTGVSQNPRHKITKRGQNVTFRCDPISEHNRLYWYRQTLGQGPEFLTYFQNEAQLEKSRLLSDRFSAERPKGSFSTLEIQRTEQGDSAMYLCASSPSYSSTYNEQFFGPGTRLTVL.

This clone was counted between two and nine times. The CDR3 reads CASGLDLGPEAFF. The CDR3 DNA sequence: TGTGCTAGTGGTTTAGACCTCGGGCCTGAAGCTTTCTTT. V and J are TRBV12-5 and TRBJ1-1; unclear D gene. The CDR3 totals 13 residues. The V and J ends lost 3 bases and 6 bases respectively, with 11 bases between them. CDR1 is LGHNT and CDR2 is FRNRAP in the germline V gene.

Concerning this clone itself: The sample holds other DNA sequences that translate to the same CDR3. V is TRBV5-1 and J is TRBJ2-7; maybe TRBD2 (6 bases). Germline loops: CDR1 SGHRS, CDR2 YFSETQ. Trimming removed 3 bases at V and 0 bases at J, with 13 bases between. CDR3 length: 15 amino acids. This CDR3 reads CASSWGTGSSYEQYF. CDR3 DNA: TGCGCCAGCAGCTGGGGGACCGGGAGCTCCTACGAGCAGTACTTC.

The chain is built from TRBV2 and TRBJ2-1; 7 positions agree with TRBD2. The CDR3 has 13 residues. Germline V gene sequence: CDR1 SNHLY, CDR2 FYNNEI. J gave up 0 bases and V 10 bases, and 3 bases lay outside the gene matches. The CDR3 DNA follows: TGTGCCACCGGGACTAACTCCTACAATGAGCAGTTCTTC. This translates into CATGTNSYNEQFF. Full variable domain (rest looked up from reference TRBV2 and TRBJ2-1): EPEVTQTPSHQVTQMGQEVILRCVPISNHLYFYWYRQILGQKVEFLVSFYNNEISEKSEIFDDQFSVERPDGSNFTLKIRSTKLEDSAMYFCATGTNSYNEQFFGPGTRLTVL.

As concerns this clone: The junction shows a germline mismatch at one end, possibly a read error. The gene calls are TRBV6-5 and TRBJ2-7, with TRBD1 identical over 9 bases. Germline V gives CDR1 MNHEY, CDR2 SVGAGI. The CDR3 is 16 amino acids. CDR3 coding DNA: TGCGCCAGCAGTTACCGAACAGGGGGCATCGACTACGAGCAGTACTTC. It codes for CASSYRTGGIDYEQYF.

The chain employs TRBV4-3 and TRBJ1-1; D ambiguous. The V gene lost 1 base and the J gene lost 7 bases, with 13 bases spanning the gap. Germline V gives CDR1 LGHNA, CDR2 YSLEER. The CDR3 is 14 amino acids. CDR3 sequence (DNA): TGCGCCAGCAGCCAAGCGGGGTATGAGGGTGAAGCTTTCTTT. As protein: CASSQAGYEGEAFF.

V usage is TRBV6-1 and J usage is TRBJ2-7, with TRBD2 matching 7 bases. Germline V CDR1 and CDR2: MNHNS, SASEGT. V dropped 6 bases and J dropped 3; count of bases not matched to a gene: 11. The CDR3 covers 15 residues. This CDR3 is CASSEWTSSLYEQYF. The DNA of the CDR3 is TGTGCCAGCAGCGAATGGACTAGTTCTCTCTACGAGCAGTACTTC.

The V gene is TRBV27, the J gene TRBJ1-1, with no clear D. The germline V gene encodes CDR1 MNHEY and CDR2 SMNVEV (reference sequence). The CDR3 has 15 residues. Deletions cut 2 bases from V and 0 bases from J, with 10 bases between. CDR3 nucleotide sequence: TGTGCCAGCAGTTTAGAGAACAGTTTGAACACTGAAGCTTTCTTT. It yields the protein CASSLENSLNTEAFF.

This rearrangement joins TRBV4-1 to TRBJ1-2, with a weak D call TRBD1 (6 bases). The length of the CDR3 is 18 residues. Trimming left V 0 bases short and J 2 bases short, with 19 bases between. Germline CDR1 reads MGHRA; CDR2 reads YSYEKL. The CDR3 here is CASSQDLRAGDLNYGYTF. The CDR3, as DNA: TGCGCCAGCAGCCAAGATTTGAGGGCAGGGGATCTGAACTATGGCTACACCTTC.

A remark on this clone: This CDR3 is also generated by other DNA sequences in the sample. The chain combines TRBV11-3 with TRBJ2-1, with unresolved D. The CDR3 is made up of 12 amino acids. In germline, CDR1 is SGHNT, CDR2 YENEEA. Trimming cost V 0 bases and J 4 bases, with 1 base left between them. CDR3 residues: CASSLEYNEQFF. The CDR3 nucleotides are TGTGCCAGCAGCTTAGAATACAATGAGCAGTTCTTC.